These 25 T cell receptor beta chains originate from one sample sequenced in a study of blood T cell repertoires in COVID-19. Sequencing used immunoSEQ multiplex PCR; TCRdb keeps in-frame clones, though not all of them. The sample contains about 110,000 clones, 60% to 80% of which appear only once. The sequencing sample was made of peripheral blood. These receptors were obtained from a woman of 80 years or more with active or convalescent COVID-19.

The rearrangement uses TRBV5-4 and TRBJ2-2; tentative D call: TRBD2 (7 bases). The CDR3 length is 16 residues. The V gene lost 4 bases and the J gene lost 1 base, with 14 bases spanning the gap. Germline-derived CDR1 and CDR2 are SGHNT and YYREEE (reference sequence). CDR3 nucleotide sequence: TGTGCCAGCAGCATGGGCGGGGGCTTGAACACCGGGGAGCTGTTTTTT. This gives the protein CASSMGGGLNTGELFF.

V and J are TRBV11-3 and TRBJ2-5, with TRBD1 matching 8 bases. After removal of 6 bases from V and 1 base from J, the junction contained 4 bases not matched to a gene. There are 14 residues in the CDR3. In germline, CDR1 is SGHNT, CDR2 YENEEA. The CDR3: CASSPGQGQETQYF. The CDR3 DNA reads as TGTGCCAGCAGTCCCGGACAGGGCCAAGAGACCCAGTACTTC.

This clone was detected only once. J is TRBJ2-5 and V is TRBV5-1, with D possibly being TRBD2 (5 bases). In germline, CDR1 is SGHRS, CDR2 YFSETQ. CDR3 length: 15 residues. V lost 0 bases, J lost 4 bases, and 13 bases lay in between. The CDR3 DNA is TGCGCCAGCAGCTTGGGCGAGGGCCGAGCAGAGACCCAGTACTTC. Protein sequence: CASSLGEGRAETQYF.

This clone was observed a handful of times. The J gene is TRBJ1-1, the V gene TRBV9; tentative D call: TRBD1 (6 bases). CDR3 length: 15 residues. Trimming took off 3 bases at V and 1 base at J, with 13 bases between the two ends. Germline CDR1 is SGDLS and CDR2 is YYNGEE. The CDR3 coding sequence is TGTGCCAGCAGCGCTGGGGGCGAAGCGAACACTGAAGCTTTCTTT. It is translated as CASSAGGEANTEAFF.

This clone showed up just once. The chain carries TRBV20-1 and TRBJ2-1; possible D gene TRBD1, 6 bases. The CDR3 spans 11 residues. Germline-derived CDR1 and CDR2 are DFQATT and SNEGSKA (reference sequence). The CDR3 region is CRGTTYNEQFF. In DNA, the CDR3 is TGCAGGGGGACAACTTACAATGAGCAGTTCTTC.

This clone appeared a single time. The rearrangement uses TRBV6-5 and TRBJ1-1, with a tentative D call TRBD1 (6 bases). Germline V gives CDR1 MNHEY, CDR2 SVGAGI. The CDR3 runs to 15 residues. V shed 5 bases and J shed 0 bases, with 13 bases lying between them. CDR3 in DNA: TGTGCCAGCAGTAGTCAGGGGAGCATGAACACTGAAGCTTTCTTT. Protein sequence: CASSSQGSMNTEAFF.

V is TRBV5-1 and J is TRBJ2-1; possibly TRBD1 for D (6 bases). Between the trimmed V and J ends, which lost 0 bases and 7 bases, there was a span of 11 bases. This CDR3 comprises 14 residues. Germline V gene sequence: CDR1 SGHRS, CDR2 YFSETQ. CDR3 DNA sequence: TGCGCCAGCAGCTTGGATAACAGGGTGAATGAGCAGTTCTTC. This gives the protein CASSLDNRVNEQFF.

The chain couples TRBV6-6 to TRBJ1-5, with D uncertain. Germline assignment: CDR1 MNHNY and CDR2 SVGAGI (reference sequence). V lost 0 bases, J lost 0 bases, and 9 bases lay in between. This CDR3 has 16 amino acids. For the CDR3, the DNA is TGTGCCAGCAGTTACTCTCTAGGACTTAGCAATCAGCCCCAGCATTTT. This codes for CASSYSLGLSNQPQHF.

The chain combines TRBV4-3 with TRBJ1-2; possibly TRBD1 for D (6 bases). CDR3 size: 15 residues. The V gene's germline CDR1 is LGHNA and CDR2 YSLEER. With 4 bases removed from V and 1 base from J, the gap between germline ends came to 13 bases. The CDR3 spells CASSPDRNFNYGYTF. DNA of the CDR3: TGCGCCAGCAGCCCCGACAGGAACTTTAACTATGGCTACACCTTC.

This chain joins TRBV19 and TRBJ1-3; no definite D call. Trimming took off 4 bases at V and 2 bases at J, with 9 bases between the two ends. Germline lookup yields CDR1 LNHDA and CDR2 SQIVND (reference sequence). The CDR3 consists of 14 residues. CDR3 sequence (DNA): TGTGCCAGTAGTACCGGTCAGGCTGGAAACACCATATATTTT. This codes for CASSTGQAGNTIYF.

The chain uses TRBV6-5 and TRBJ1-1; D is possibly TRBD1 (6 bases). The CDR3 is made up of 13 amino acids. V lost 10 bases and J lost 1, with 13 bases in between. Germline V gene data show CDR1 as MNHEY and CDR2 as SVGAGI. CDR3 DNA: TGTGCCACAAAGGACAGACAGAACACTGAAGCTTTCTTT. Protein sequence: CATKDRQNTEAFF.

The CDR3 DNA sequence: TGCGCCAGCAGCCTGGCCGGACAGGGGAGCACTGAAGCTTTCTTT. This encodes CASSLAGQGSTEAFF. This rearrangement joins TRBV5-1 to TRBJ1-1, with TRBD1 matching over 9 bases. CDR1 and CDR2 (germline): SGHRS, YFSETQ. The CDR3 totals 15 residues. J was trimmed by 4 bases and V by 4 bases; bases with no gene match: 8.

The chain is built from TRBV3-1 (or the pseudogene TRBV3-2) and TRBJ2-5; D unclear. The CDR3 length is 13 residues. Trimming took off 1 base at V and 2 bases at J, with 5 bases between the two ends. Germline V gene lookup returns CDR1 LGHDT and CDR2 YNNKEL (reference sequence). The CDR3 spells CASSQAVQETQYF. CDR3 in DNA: TGTGCCAGCAGCCAAGCTGTTCAAGAGACCCAGTACTTC.

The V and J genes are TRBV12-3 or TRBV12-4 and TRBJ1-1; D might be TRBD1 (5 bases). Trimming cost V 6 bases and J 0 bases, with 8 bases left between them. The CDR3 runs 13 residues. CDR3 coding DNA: TGTGCCAGCAGGCGACAGCTGAACACTGAAGCTTTCTTT. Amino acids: CASRRQLNTEAFF.

Here the CDR3 reads CASSLGSGRGAYNEQFF. Written as DNA, the CDR3 is TGTGCCAGCAGCTTGGGGAGCGGGAGAGGCGCCTACAATGAGCAGTTCTTC. This rearrangement joins TRBV5-4 to TRBJ2-1; 8 bases line up with TRBD2. CDR1 and CDR2 (germline): SGHNT, YYREEE (reference sequence). The CDR3 runs 17 residues. J lost 2 bases, V lost 0 bases, and 7 bases had no gene match.

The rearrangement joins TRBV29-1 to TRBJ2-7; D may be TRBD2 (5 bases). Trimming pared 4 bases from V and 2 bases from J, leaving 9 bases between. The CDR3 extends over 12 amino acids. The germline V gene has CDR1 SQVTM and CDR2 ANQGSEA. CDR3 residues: CSVGGLAYEQYF. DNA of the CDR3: TGCAGCGTTGGAGGGCTGGCCTACGAGCAGTACTTC.

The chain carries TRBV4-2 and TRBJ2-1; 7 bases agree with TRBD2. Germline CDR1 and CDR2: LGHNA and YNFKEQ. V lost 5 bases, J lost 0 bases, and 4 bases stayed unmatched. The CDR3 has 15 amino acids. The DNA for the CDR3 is TGTGCCAGCAGCATGGGGAGGGGCTCCTACAATGAGCAGTTCTTC. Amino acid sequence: CASSMGRGSYNEQFF.

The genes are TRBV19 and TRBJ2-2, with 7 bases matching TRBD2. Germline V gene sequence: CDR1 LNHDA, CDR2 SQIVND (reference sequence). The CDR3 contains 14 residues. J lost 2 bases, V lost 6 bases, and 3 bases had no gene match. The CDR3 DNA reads TGTGCCAGTAGGGCTAGCGGAAACACCGGGGAGCTGTTTTTT. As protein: CASRASGNTGELFF. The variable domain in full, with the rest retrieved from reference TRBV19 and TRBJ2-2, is DGGITQSPKYLFRKEGQNVTLSCEQNLNHDAMYWYRQDPGQGLRLIYYSQIVNDFQKGDIAEGYSVSREKKESFPLTVTSAQKNPTAFYLCASRASGNTGELFFGEGSRLTVL.

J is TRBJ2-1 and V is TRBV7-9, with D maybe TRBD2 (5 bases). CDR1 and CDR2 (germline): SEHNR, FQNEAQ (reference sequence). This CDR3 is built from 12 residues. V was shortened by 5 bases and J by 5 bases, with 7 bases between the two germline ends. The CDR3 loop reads CASSRTDNEQFF. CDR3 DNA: TGTGCCAGCAGCCGGACTGACAATGAGCAGTTCTTC.

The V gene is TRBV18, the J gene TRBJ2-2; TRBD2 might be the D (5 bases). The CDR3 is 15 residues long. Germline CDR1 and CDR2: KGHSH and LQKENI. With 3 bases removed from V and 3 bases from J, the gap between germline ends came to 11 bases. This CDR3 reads CASSPRVSDTGELFF. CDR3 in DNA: TGTGCCAGCTCACCGAGGGTATCGGACACCGGGGAGCTGTTTTTT.

The CDR3 DNA sequence: TGTGCCAGCAGCCCGACAGGGGCCGGCTCCTACGAGCAGTACTTC. Translated, it gives CASSPTGAGSYEQYF. This sequence joins TRBV27 and TRBJ2-7; TRBD1 matches at 8 bases. The CDR3 extends over 15 amino acids. CDR1 is MNHEY, CDR2 SMNVEV, per germline (reference sequence). J was trimmed by 0 bases and V by 6 bases; bases with no gene match: 7.

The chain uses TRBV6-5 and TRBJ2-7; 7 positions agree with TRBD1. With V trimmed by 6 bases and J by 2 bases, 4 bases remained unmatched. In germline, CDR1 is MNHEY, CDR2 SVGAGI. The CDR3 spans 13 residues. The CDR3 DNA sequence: TGTGCCAGCAGATCGGGACAGCCCTACGAGCAGTACTTC. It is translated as CASRSGQPYEQYF.

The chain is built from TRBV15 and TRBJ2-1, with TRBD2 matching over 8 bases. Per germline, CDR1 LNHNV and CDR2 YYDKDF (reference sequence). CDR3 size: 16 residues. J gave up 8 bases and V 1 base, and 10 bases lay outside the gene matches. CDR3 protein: CATSRGLSGSFDEQFF. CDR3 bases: TGTGCCACCAGCAGAGGGTTGAGCGGGAGTTTCGATGAGCAGTTCTTC.

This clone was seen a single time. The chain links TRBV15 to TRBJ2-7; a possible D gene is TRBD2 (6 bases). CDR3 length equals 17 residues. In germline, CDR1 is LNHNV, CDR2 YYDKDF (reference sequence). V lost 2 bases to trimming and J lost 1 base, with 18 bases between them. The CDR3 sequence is CATSRRTGIGGSYEQYF. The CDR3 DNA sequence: TGTGCCACCAGCAGACGAACCGGGATCGGAGGGTCCTACGAGCAGTACTTC.

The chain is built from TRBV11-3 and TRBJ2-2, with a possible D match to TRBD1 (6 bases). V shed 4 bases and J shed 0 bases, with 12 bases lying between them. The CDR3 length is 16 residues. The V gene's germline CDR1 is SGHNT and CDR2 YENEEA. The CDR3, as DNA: TGTGCCAGCAGCTCGACCGGGACATCGAACACCGGGGAGCTGTTTTTT. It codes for CASSSTGTSNTGELFF.